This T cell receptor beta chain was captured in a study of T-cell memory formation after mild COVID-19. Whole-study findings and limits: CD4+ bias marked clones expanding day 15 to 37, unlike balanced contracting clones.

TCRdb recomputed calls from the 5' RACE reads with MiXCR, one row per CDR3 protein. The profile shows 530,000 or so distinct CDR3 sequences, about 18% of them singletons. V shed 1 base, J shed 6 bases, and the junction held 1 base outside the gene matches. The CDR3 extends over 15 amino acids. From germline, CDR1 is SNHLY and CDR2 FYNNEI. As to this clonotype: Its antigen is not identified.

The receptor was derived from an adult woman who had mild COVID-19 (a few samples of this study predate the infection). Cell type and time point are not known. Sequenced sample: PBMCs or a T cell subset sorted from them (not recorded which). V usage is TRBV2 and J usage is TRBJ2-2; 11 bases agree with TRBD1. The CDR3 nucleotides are TGTGCCAGCAGTGAAGGGGACAGGGGGGCCGGGGAGCTGTTTTTT. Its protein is CASSEGDRGAGELFF.